This passage covers 31 T cell receptor beta chains from one sample sequenced in a study of tumor-infiltrating lymphocytes in primary liver carcinoma. The investigators made TCR beta cDNA from about 500 ng total RNA, using a constant-region primer. Three nested multiplex PCR rounds of slightly modified ARM-PCR generated TCR beta libraries. For 10 cycles apiece, the opening two PCR rounds ran with TRBV1-TRBV30 forward primers and a C-beta reverse primer. Each CDR3 protein gets one entry after TCRdb re-called the multiplex PCR reads with MiXCR. In the table there are tens of thousands of distinct CDR3 sequences, approximately 70% of which are singletons. Co-extraction of both nucleic acids (RNA and DNA) used roughly 19-33 mg of unsorted bulk tissue. Source material: liver tumor tissue from sampling region 1. This sample's subset: tumor region T1, superior pole. These receptors originate from a man aged 35-49 years with primary liver carcinoma and hepatitis B virus infection.

The chain carries TRBV28 and TRBJ2-7, with D perhaps TRBD1 or TRBD2 (5 bases each). The CDR3 runs 16 residues. V lost 4 bases to trimming and J lost 4 bases, with 20 bases between them. Germline CDR1 reads MDHEN; CDR2 reads SYDVKM. CDR3 coding DNA: TGTGCCAGCAGTTCCTCCAATGGGAAGGGACGGTACGAGCAGTACTTC. Amino acid sequence: CASSSSNGKGRYEQYF.

On this clonotype: This may arise from a read error, as a much more abundant clone is one base away. The chain has TRBV11-2 and TRBJ2-2; no firm D call. Trimming took 9 bases from V and 3 from J, leaving 14 bases between them. Germline V gene lookup returns CDR1 SGHAT and CDR2 FQNNGV. This CDR3 is 14 amino acids long. The CDR3 DNA sequence: TGTGCCAGAAGCACAGACTCGGACACCGGGGAGCTGTTTTTT. It yields the protein CARSTDSDTGELFF.

Turning to this clonotype: No conserved phenylalanine or tryptophan ends this CDR3, so it is likely a read error. The DNA is omitted, as the CDR3 cannot be located on it reliably, and the CDR3 follows TCRdb's listing. The chain recombines TRBV2 with TRBJ2-2; the D call of TRBD1 is as the table states it, not checked on the DNA. Germline lookup yields CDR1 SNHLY and CDR2 FYNNEI. The CDR3 region is 15 residues in length, termini included. The CDR3 loop is CASSYDRVNTGEPFI.

About this clonotype itself: One end of the junction varies from germline; a read error may be responsible. The chain joins TRBV13 to TRBJ1-1; D unclear. The CDR3 has 13 amino acids. Germline CDR1 and CDR2: PRHDT and FYEKMQ (reference sequence). CDR3 in amino acids: CDSSLTQNTEAFF. The CDR3 DNA reads TGTGACAGCAGCTTAACACAGAACACTGAAGCTTTCTTT.

The gene calls are TRBV6-6 and TRBJ2-7; D remains unclear. The CDR3 consists of 15 residues. The germline gives CDR1 MNHNY, CDR2 SVGAGI (reference sequence). This chain's CDR3 is CGSSPRTVRAYEQYF. CDR3 coding DNA: TGTGGTAGCAGTCCCCGTACGGTCAGAGCCTACGAGCAGTACTTC.

Comments on this clonotype: Relative to the germline gene, one junction end is altered; a read error may explain this. The J gene is TRBJ2-3, the V gene TRBV4-1; D is uncertain. CDR1 and CDR2 (germline): MGHRA, YSYEKL. The CDR3 consists of 15 residues. The CDR3 nucleotides are TGCGCCAGCAGCCAAGAGTCTGGCGGCACAGATGCGCAGTATTTT. Encoded protein: CASSQESGGTDAQYF.

Turning to this clonotype: At one end the junction does not follow the germline gene, possibly because of a read error. The J gene is TRBJ1-1, the V gene TRBV29-1, with TRBD1 as a possible D gene (5 bases). The CDR3 runs to 9 residues. Germline V gene lookup returns CDR1 SQVTM and CDR2 ANQGSEA. The chain's CDR3 is CNVGQEAFF. CDR3 DNA sequence: TGCAACGTTGGACAAGAAGCTTTCTTC.

This clonotype occurred many times. The CDR3 reads CAISESLGTASRSTDTQYF. DNA for the CDR3: TGTGCCATCAGTGAGTCGCTGGGTACGGCTAGCAGGAGCACAGATACGCAGTATTTT. The chain joins TRBV10-3 to TRBJ2-3, with a possible D match to TRBD2 (5 bases). Germline V lookup: CDR1 ENHRY, CDR2 SYGVKD. This CDR3 is 19 amino acids long. The germline V and J ends were trimmed by 0 bases and 0 bases, with 19 bases remaining between them.

With respect to this clonotype: A much larger clone differs from this one at a single base, so this may be a read error. The CDR3 carries no conserved terminal phenylalanine or tryptophan, so it likely arises from a read error. The gene calls are TRBV28 and TRBJ2-1; 12 bases match TRBD2. Trimming took 7 bases from V and 10 from J; bases not matched to a gene: 8. Germline V gene lookup returns CDR1 MDHEN and CDR2 SYDVKM. CDR3 size: 14 residues. The CDR3 DNA reads as TGTGCCAGCATCACTAGCGGGGGGACCGCGGAGCAGTTCTCC. Its translation is CASITSGGTAEQFS.

As to this clonotype: One end of the junction is discordant with germline, which a read error may explain. This chain connects TRBV2 to TRBJ2-1, with a tentative D call TRBD2 (5 bases). The CDR3 is 14 amino acids. CDR1 is SNHLY, CDR2 FYNNEI, per germline. The CDR3 DNA follows: TGTGCCAGCACCGGACTGTACTCCTACAATGAGCAGTCCTTC. Protein sequence: CASTGLYSYNEQSF.

Of note for this clonotype: The missing conserved phenylalanine or tryptophan at the end of this CDR3 makes a read error likely. The chain is built from TRBV29-1 and TRBJ2-2; D may correspond to TRBD1 or TRBD2 (5 bases each). This CDR3 is built from 15 residues. CDR1 SQVTM and CDR2 ANQGSEA come from the germline V gene. The CDR3 spells CSVGSGPLNTGELFL. As DNA, the CDR3 is TGCAGCGTGGGCTCGGGACCGTTGAACACCGGTGAGCTGTTTCTT.

This clonotype was recorded at least ten times. The chain links TRBV5-1 to TRBJ2-7; 8 nucleotides line up with TRBD2. The CDR3 consists of 13 residues. Germline-derived CDR1 and CDR2 are SGHRS and YFSETQ. Trimming took 3 bases from V and 6 from J; bases not matched to a gene: 5. CDR3 in amino acids: CASSSGTRVEQYF. For the CDR3, the DNA is TGCGCCAGCAGCTCTGGGACTAGGGTCGAGCAGTACTTC.

CDR3 DNA sequence: TGTGCCAGCAGTTTAGTGCGGAAAGGAGGAGGAGAGGAGCAGTTCTTC. The encoded protein is CASSLVRKGGGEEQFF. The V call is TRBV12-3 or TRBV12-4, the J call TRBJ2-1, with TRBD2 as a possible D gene (5 bases). V was trimmed by 1 base and J by 10 bases, leaving 20 bases between them. CDR3 length equals 16 residues.

At least ten counts were recorded for this clonotype. The chain is built from TRBV30 and TRBJ1-5; D is ambiguous. Germline V gene lookup returns CDR1 GTSNPN and CDR2 SVGIG (reference sequence). Trimming removed 4 bases from V and 1 base from J, with 5 bases in between. The CDR3 has 12 amino acids. The DNA of the CDR3 is TGTGCCTGGAAGGACAGCAATCAGCCCCAGCATTTT. This codes for CAWKDSNQPQHF.

V and J are TRBV11-2 and TRBJ2-1, with D perhaps matching TRBD1 or TRBD2 (6 bases each). The CDR3 totals 13 residues. Trimming left V 9 bases short and J 9 bases short, with 18 bases between. Germline V gives CDR1 SGHAT, CDR2 FQNNGV. CDR3 nucleotides: TGTGCCAGTAGCGCAGAAGGGGGGAGTGAGCAGTTCTTC. As protein: CASSAEGGSEQFF.

Details on this clonotype: A read error may produce the germline difference seen at one junction end. V usage is TRBV11-2 and J usage is TRBJ2-1, with D possibly matching TRBD2 (6 bases). There are 18 residues in the CDR3. CDR1 SGHAT and CDR2 FQNNGV come from the germline V gene. The CDR3 sequence: CASSFDPRRTGSYSEQFF. In DNA form, the CDR3 reads TGTGCCAGCAGCTTTGACCCCAGAAGGACCGGGAGTTACAGTGAGCAGTTCTTC.

As regards this clonotype: One junction end does not reproduce the germline sequence, and a read error may be involved. The J gene is TRBJ2-3, the V gene TRBV28; tentative D call: TRBD2 (5 bases). CDR1 and CDR2 (germline): MDHEN, SYDVKM. The CDR3 has 14 amino acids. The CDR3, as DNA: TGTGCCAGCAGCCGGAGGTTGGGCACAGATACGCGGTATTTT. Translation gives CASSRRLGTDTRYF.

This clonotype has only one observation. At one end, the junction sequence differs from germline, possibly due to a read error. The J gene is TRBJ2-7, the V gene TRBV5-1, with TRBD1 matching 10 bases. This CDR3 spans 16 amino acids. Germline V gene data show CDR1 as SGHRS and CDR2 as YFSETQ. CDR3 protein: CASKRGTGTGDYGQYF. CDR3 nucleotide sequence: TGCGCCAGCAAAAGAGGAACCGGGACAGGGGATTACGGGCAGTATTTC.

This clonotype was counted only a few times. This clone may be a read error of a much larger clone one base away. The chain combines TRBV30 with TRBJ1-2, with D hard to call. The CDR3 is 12 amino acids. V was pared by 1 base and J by 8 bases, with 11 bases between. CDR1 GTSNPN and CDR2 SVGIG come from the germline V gene (reference sequence). The CDR3, as DNA: TGTGCCTGGAGTGCCCAGGATCGGGGCTACACCTTC. Its protein is CAWSAQDRGYTF. Filled out from reference TRBV30 and TRBJ1-2, the complete variable domain reads SQTIHQWPATLVQPVGSPLSLECTVEGTSNPNLYWYRQAAGRGLQLLFYSVGIGQISSEVPQNLSASRPQDRQFILSSKKLLLSDSGFYLCAWSAQDRGYTFGSGTRLTVV.

This clonotype was counted at least ten times. V and J are TRBV7-9 and TRBJ1-5; D might be TRBD1 (5 bases). The CDR3 loop spans 15 amino acids. The germline V and J ends were trimmed by 3 bases and 6 bases, with 15 bases remaining between them. Germline assignment: CDR1 SEHNR and CDR2 FQNEAQ (reference sequence). The CDR3 region is CASSFSGGLGQPQHF. The CDR3 coding sequence is TGTGCCAGCAGCTTCAGCGGGGGTTTGGGTCAGCCCCAGCATTTT.

This clonotype has ten or more counts. The gene calls are TRBV14 and TRBJ1-1; D call uncertain. The CDR3 has 15 amino acids. With 5 bases removed from V and 3 bases from J, the gap between germline ends came to 16 bases. Germline CDR1 is SGHDN and CDR2 is FVKESK. Here the CDR3 DNA reads TGTGCCAGCAGCTCAAGCCGGAATAGGTACACTGAAGCTTTCTTT. Protein: CASSSSRNRYTEAFF.

The chain carries TRBV2 and TRBJ1-5; D possibly corresponds to TRBD1 (5 bases). CDR3 length: 14 amino acids. The V gene's germline CDR1 is SNHLY and CDR2 FYNNEI. V was pared by 3 bases and J by 6 bases, with 12 bases between. The CDR3, as DNA: TGTGCCAGCAGTGAGGCAGGGACCTTTCAGCCCCAGCATTTT. Its translation is CASSEAGTFQPQHF.

CDR3 DNA: TGTGCCAGCAGCTTATCCCTGGATAGGCAAAATGAAAAACTGTTTTTT. Protein product: CASSLSLDRQNEKLFF. J is TRBJ1-4 and V is TRBV7-8; no reliable D call. Trimming took off 2 bases at V and 5 bases at J, with 15 bases between the two ends. The V gene's germline CDR1 is SGHVS and CDR2 FQNEAQ. The CDR3 loop spans 16 amino acids.

Concerning this clonotype: This could be a read error, since a much larger clone is one nucleotide away. The CDR3 reads CASSSGTSGGGQHF. CDR3 nucleotides: TGTGCCAGCAGTTCCGGGACTAGCGGGGGGGGGCAGCACTTC. The rearrangement joins TRBV12-3 or TRBV12-4 to TRBJ2-7, with 16 nucleotides matching TRBD2. The CDR3 is 14 residues long.

Comments on this clonotype: Since the CDR3 does not end with the conserved phenylalanine or tryptophan, this likely comes from a read error. This chain connects TRBV11-2 to TRBJ2-5; D assignment may be TRBD1 or TRBD2 (5 bases each). This CDR3 has 17 residues. The V gene's germline CDR1 is SGHAT and CDR2 FQNNGV. In nucleotides, the CDR3 is TGCGCCAGCAGCTTAGATCAACGGGGCCTGGGTCTAGAGACCCAGTACCTC. Translated, it gives CASSLDQRGLGLETQYL.

A remark on this clonotype: Here the CDR3 omits its conserved ending phenylalanine or tryptophan, so a read error is the likely source. The chain uses TRBV4-1 and TRBJ2-1, with D tentatively TRBD1 or TRBD2 (7 bases each). The CDR3 runs to 17 residues. Per the germline V gene, CDR1 is MGHRA and CDR2 is YSYEKL. The chain's CDR3 is CASSLEAGVQGRNEQFL. In nucleotides, the CDR3 is TGTGCCAGCAGCCTAGAGGCGGGAGTACAGGGGAGGAATGAGCAGTTCCTC.

This clonotype was picked up a small number of times. This chain joins TRBV28 and TRBJ1-5, with D perhaps TRBD1 (6 bases). The germline CDR1 and CDR2 sequences are MDHEN and SYDVKM. The CDR3 length is 19 residues. Trimming removed 5 bases at V and 6 bases at J, with 29 bases between. The CDR3 DNA follows: TGTGCCAGCAGTCCCATTGGGGGCACTGGGAGGGCGAGAGGTCAGCCCCAGCATTTT. It yields the protein CASSPIGGTGRARGQPQHF.

The DNA of the CDR3 is TGTGCCAGCTCACCACTAGCGGGAGTCGGCAATGAGCAGTTCTTC. It translates to CASSPLAGVGNEQFF. The chain links TRBV18 to TRBJ2-1, with 9 bases fitting TRBD2. Germline V gives CDR1 KGHSH, CDR2 LQKENI. This CDR3 has 15 residues. V lost 1 base and J lost 6; bases outside the gene matches: 4.

This chain links TRBV7-9 with TRBJ2-7; TRBD1 might be the D (6 bases). Germline lookup yields CDR1 SEHNR and CDR2 FQNEAQ (reference sequence). V was trimmed by 6 bases and J by 5 bases, leaving 17 bases between them. The CDR3 is made up of 14 amino acids. The CDR3 reads CASSGGTGKDEQYF. The CDR3 DNA is TGTGCCAGCAGTGGGGGCACCGGTAAAGACGAGCAGTACTTC.

The CDR3 sequence: CSVHGASEREETQYF. The CDR3 DNA reads as TGCAGCGTTCATGGGGCCTCGGAACGGGAAGAGACCCAGTACTTC. The chain recombines TRBV29-1 with TRBJ2-5, with a weak D call TRBD1 (5 bases). V gave up 5 bases and J gave up 3 bases, with 19 bases separating them. The CDR3 consists of 15 residues. The germline V gene encodes CDR1 SQVTM and CDR2 ANQGSEA.

About this clonotype: A much larger clone is a single base away; this may be a read error. The chain employs TRBV20-1 and TRBJ2-1, with TRBD1 matching over 12 bases. This CDR3 contains 13 residues. With V trimmed by 7 bases and J by 7 bases, 5 bases remained unmatched. CDR1 DFQATT and CDR2 SNEGSKA come from the germline V gene (reference sequence). CDR3 residues: CSVRGQGANEQFF. The CDR3 DNA reads as TGCAGTGTTAGGGGACAGGGGGCAAATGAGCAGTTCTTC.